The subject of this entry is one T cell receptor (beta chain). Its antigen is unknown. Base qualities were left out, and no much larger clone turns up one base away. This entry belongs to a study of CD8+ T cells in alopecia areata (dated by TCRdb to 2017 to 2018). Concerning the study at large: High-throughput TCRbeta sequencing was used to examine T cell clonal expansion in alopecia areata in both the C3H/HeJ mouse model and human patients. Scalp tissue and sorted CD4+ and CD8+ peripheral blood T cells from patchy and totalis/universalis alopecia areata patients and from healthy controls were covered by human TCRbeta sequencing. Scalp clonality was compared across normal scalp (n=4), patchy alopecia areata scalp (n=8), and alopecia totalis/universalis scalp (n=8). RNA came from the PAXgene miRNA kit for fixed scalp, the miRNeasy kit for PBMCs, and the RNeasy kit for mouse skin. immunoSEQ multiplex PCR using 35 Vbeta forward primers and 13 Jbeta reverse primers was used to amplify TCRbeta CDR3 regions.

Receptor amplification or capture employed the immunoSEQ multiplex PCR assay. RNA was extracted from all samples and reverse transcribed into cDNA as template for TCR sequencing. First-strand cDNA was synthesized with SuperScript III using a 2:1 mix of oligo-dT and random hexamers. Amplification bias was assessed with a synthetic immune receptor repertoire, and residual bias was removed computationally. The authors processed their data as follows. Raw reads were preprocessed for error removal, and CDR3 was defined according to IMGT conventions as running from the conserved cysteine to phenylalanine. Clonality was computed as 1 minus the Shannon entropy, with the entropy normalized by log2 of the number of productive unique TCRs. Whether each scalp clone was CD4 or CD8 was inferred by checking scalp TCRbeta sequences against the CD4 and CD8 repertoires from sorted blood. This is the immuneACCESS table as TCRdb keeps it, with only in-frame sequences that have V and J called. A part of the clones is gone; compared with another copy, unresolved V genes explain less than half, and the rest is unexplained. V, J and clone size reflect that table, while D and trimming were determined from the DNA. The sample records a few hundred thousand clones, about 56% of which are singletons. The ten largest clones represent 4.9% of the sample.

After PBMCs were isolated by density centrifugation and stained for CD3, CD4 and CD8, a FACSAria was used to sort CD4+ and CD8+ T cells. Unaffected controls provided scalp biopsies and blood samples. What the work shows at the level of the full study, not this receptor alone: Higher clonality and more expanded CD8+ clones were observed in lesional scalp than in normal scalp, particularly in alopecia totalis/universalis, a finding suggestive of antigenic drive. TCR sequences shared between patients were less clear than in mice, possibly partly because of HLA diversity in the patient population. Unlike mouse skin, which is dominated by gammadelta T cells, normal human skin has resident alphabeta T cells that are also sequenced, and this complicates analysis of the scalp TCR repertoire.

Looking up the germline V gene yields CDR1 SGHRS and CDR2 YFSETQ. The CDR3 holds 14 amino acids from the cysteine to the phenylalanine. Only the CDR3 portion is preserved as DNA: 42 bases, with reading frame beginning at the first base. The germline V end is reduced by 3 bases and the J end by 0 bases; junction bases left unmatched: 2. The chain uses TRBV5-1 and TRBJ1-1, with 7 bases matching TRBD1. Sequenced input: CD8+ T cells sorted from blood. This TCR was sampled from a human donor in good health. The sequenced DNA is TGCGCCAGCAGCTGGGGACAGATGAACACTGAAGCTTTCTTT. It specifies CASSWGQMNTEAFF.